This is a list of T cell receptor beta chains from one sample in a study of CD8 T cells in ankylosing spondylitis. TCRdb re-analysed the 5' RACE reads in MiXCR, keeping a single row per CDR3 protein. The sample holds roughly 370,000 distinct CDR3 sequences, about 20% seen once. Sequences were obtained from blood, either unsorted or a sorted T cell fraction (not recorded which). These receptors were obtained from a male donor with ankylosing spondylitis. Each CDR3 is given with its conserved first and last residue. D genes are given only for firm matches. Expanded clones get a size class; other rows say once, few or many, or leave the size out.

cdr3_length	clone_size	d_call	v_call	j_call	cdr3_nt	cdr3_aa
13	-	TRBD1	TRBV25-1	TRBJ2-1	TGTGCCAGCAGACAGGGGGCGGTCAATGAGCAGTTCTTC	CASRQGAVNEQFF
13	few	TRBD2	TRBV24-1	TRBJ2-1	TGTGCCACCGGTCTAGCGGGAGACGGTGAGCAGTTCTTC	CATGLAGDGEQFF
17	-	TRBD1	TRBV7-9	TRBJ1-6	TGTGCCAGCAGCCTTACAGGGGACAGCTCCTATAATTCACCCCTCCACTTT	CASSLTGDSSYNSPLHF
14	many	-	TRBV7-2	TRBJ2-3	TGTGCCAGCAGCTTTAGAAGGGTCACAGATACGCAGTATTTT	CASSFRRVTDTQYF
17	many	-	TRBV5-1	TRBJ1-5	TGCGCCAGCAGCTTGGAGCCCTCGGGTGTTGGCAATCAGCCCCAGCATTTT	CASSLEPSGVGNQPQHF
15	-	-	TRBV7-2	TRBJ2-7	TGTGCCAGCAGCTTAGGAGGCGGCCCCATGTACGAGCAGTACTTC	CASSLGGGPMYEQYF
13	-	-	TRBV20-1	TRBJ2-1	TGCAGTGCTACTCCGGGACTCCGAAATGAGCAGTTCTTC	CSATPGLRNEQFF
13	-	-	TRBV29-1	TRBJ2-1	TGCAGCTCCTGGAGGGGGGCGTTCGATGAGCAGTTCTTC	CSSWRGAFDEQFF
14	-	-	TRBV9	TRBJ2-2	TGTGCCAGCAGCGTTCAGGCGAACACCGGGGAGCTGTTTTTT	CASSVQANTGELFF
11	few	-	TRBV20-1	TRBJ2-7	TGCATAGCGGAGAGCTCCTACGAGCAGTACTTC	CIAESSYEQYF
16	many	TRBD2	TRBV5-1	TRBJ2-1	TGCGCCAGCAGCTTTCTAGCGGGAGAGGGGGACAATGAGCAGTTCTTC	CASSFLAGEGDNEQFF
18	-	TRBD2	TRBV5-1	TRBJ2-2	TGCGCCAGCAGCTTGACGACTAGCCGTTTGAAGAACACCGGGGAGCTGTTTTTT	CASSLTTSRLKNTGELFF
15	few	-	TRBV21-1	TRBJ2-1	TGTGCCAGCATTAAATTGGGGGCAGCTTACAATGAGCAGTTCTTC	CASIKLGAAYNEQFF
15	few	-	TRBV7-3	TRBJ1-1	TGTGCCAGCAGCTTAATGGGGGGACGGAACACTGAAGCTTTCTTT	CASSLMGGRNTEAFF
15	-	-	TRBV15	TRBJ1-2	TGTGCCACCAGCAGGTCTAAGGGCCCAAACTATGGCTACACCTTC	CATSRSKGPNYGYTF
16	-	TRBD1	TRBV28	TRBJ2-7	TGTGCCAGCAGTTCCTCCGGGACAGGGCCGACCTACGAGCAGTACTTC	CASSSSGTGPTYEQYF
15	-	TRBD2	TRBV6-2/TRBV6-3	TRBJ2-7	TGTGCCATAGACCGTGAGGGAGCGGGAGAGCACGAGCAGTACTTC	CAIDREGAGEHEQYF
16	few	-	TRBV7-9	TRBJ2-3	TGTGCCAGCAGCTTAGTCTGGACTCCTCGCACAGATACGCAGTATTTT	CASSLVWTPRTDTQYF
14	-	-	TRBV6-2/TRBV6-3	TRBJ1-5	TGTGCCAGCAGACGGGGTCTTGACAATCAGCCCCAGCATTTT	CASRRGLDNQPQHF
15	few	-	TRBV4-1	TRBJ2-1	TGCGCCAGCAGCCACCCCGGGGCTGCGTCCAATGAGCAGTTCTTC	CASSHPGAASNEQFF
17	few	TRBD2	TRBV2	TRBJ2-2	TGTGCCAGCAGTGAAAGGGGGACTAGCGGAAACACCGGGGAGCTGTTTTTT	CASSERGTSGNTGELFF
16	-	-	TRBV11-3	TRBJ2-2	TGTGCCAGCAGCTTATGGGCTGTTCGGGGCACCGGGGAGCTGTTTTTT	CASSLWAVRGTGELFF
18	-	TRBD1	TRBV19	TRBJ1-5	TGTGCCAGTAGGTCCCCCCCCGGGACAGGGTATAGCAATCAGCCCCAGCATTTT	CASRSPPGTGYSNQPQHF
15	-	TRBD1	TRBV5-1	TRBJ1-5	TGCGCCAGCAGCCCGGGACAGGGACTGAGCCAGCCCCAGCATTTT	CASSPGQGLSQPQHF
15	-	-	TRBV3-1	TRBJ2-3	TGTGCCAGCAGCCAAGTCCGTTCCGCGGGAGATACGCAGTATTTT	CASSQVRSAGDTQYF
15	-	-	TRBV20-1	TRBJ2-1	TGCAGTGCCCCCGAAGGTGGGGGTTTCTACAATGAGCAGTTCTTC	CSAPEGGGFYNEQFF
15	-	TRBD1	TRBV5-5	TRBJ1-5	TGTGCCAGCAGCTTTTTGCGGGACAGACAGGGGCCCCAGCATTTT	CASSFLRDRQGPQHF
16	-	TRBD1	TRBV28	TRBJ2-3	TGTGCCAGCAGTTTCCAGACAGGGGGCAACCCAGATACGCAGTATTTT	CASSFQTGGNPDTQYF
15	-	-	TRBV6-5	TRBJ2-5	TGTGCCAGCAGTTTAAGGCTGCCACCCGGGGAGACCCAGTACTTC	CASSLRLPPGETQYF
14	-	-	TRBV9	TRBJ2-5	TGTGCCAGCAGCGCTCTGCCCCGGGCAGAGACCCAGTACTTC	CASSALPRAETQYF
14	-	TRBD1	TRBV29-1	TRBJ1-2	TGCAGCGTTCCAGCCGGGACAGGCTACTATGGCTACACCTTC	CSVPAGTGYYGYTF
14	-	-	TRBV20-1	TRBJ1-5	TGCAGTGCTAGTCAAGGGGATAGCAATCAGCCCCAGCATTTT	CSASQGDSNQPQHF
11	-	-	TRBV5-5	TRBJ2-7	TGTGCCAGCAGCTGGGACAACGAGCAGTACTTC	CASSWDNEQYF
11	few	-	TRBV20-1	TRBJ2-5	TGCAGATGGGACGGCTCGGAGACCCAGTACTTC	CRWDGSETQYF
15	-	-	TRBV4-1	TRBJ1-3	TGCGCCAGCAGCTCCGGCAGGGGCTCTGGAAACACCATATATTTT	CASSSGRGSGNTIYF
17	-	TRBD2	TRBV11-2	TRBJ2-2	TGTGCCAGCAGCTTAGATTCGGGGCTAGCGGTAACCGGGGAGCTGTTTTTT	CASSLDSGLAVTGELFF
17	-	TRBD1	TRBV27	TRBJ1-1	TGTGCCAGCAGCTCGGGACAGGGGGAAGGTAAAGACACTGAAGCTTTCTTT	CASSSGQGEGKDTEAFF
15	-	TRBD1	TRBV11-2	TRBJ2-1	TGTGCCAGCAGCTCCGGACAGGGACACTACAATGAGCAGTTCTTC	CASSSGQGHYNEQFF
13	-	-	TRBV20-1	TRBJ2-5	TGCAGTGCTGACGGAGGGGACGGAGAGACCCAGTACTTC	CSADGGDGETQYF
19	few	-	TRBV9	TRBJ2-3	TGTGCCAGCAGCCCGCAGTGGGGGGGCGCGTTTTTAGGCACAGATACGCAGTATTTT	CASSPQWGGAFLGTDTQYF
14	many	-	TRBV24-1	TRBJ2-1	TGTGCCACCAGTGAAGGGAGGAGGTACAATGAGCAGTTCTTC	CATSEGRRYNEQFF
16	-	TRBD2	TRBV5-1	TRBJ2-7	TGCGCCAGCAGCTCTTACCCCGGGACTAGTGGCTACGAGCAGTACTTC	CASSSYPGTSGYEQYF
15	once	-	TRBV5-6	TRBJ1-3	TGTGCCAGCAGCTTGGCGCGCCGAGGAGGAAACACCATATATTTT	CASSLARRGGNTIYF
14	-	-	TRBV9	TRBJ2-5	TGTGCCAGCAGCGTAGGGGCAGACCAAGAGACCCAGTACTTC	CASSVGADQETQYF
14	few	-	TRBV3-1	TRBJ2-1	TGTGCCAGCAGCCGCAGGCTAGCTGGCAATGAGCAGTTCTTC	CASSRRLAGNEQFF
16	few	-	TRBV28	TRBJ2-7	TGTGCCAGCAGTGGCCTGATCCCCTTGGGTCGCGACGAGCAGTACTTC	CASSGLIPLGRDEQYF
15	few	-	TRBV5-5	TRBJ2-5	TGTGCCAGCAGCTCAGGGGCAGGGGCAGGCGAGACCCAGTACTTC	CASSSGAGAGETQYF
15	-	TRBD2	TRBV6-1	TRBJ2-5	TGTGCCAGCAGTAAGGAGACTAGCGGGAGAGAGACCCAGTACTTC	CASSKETSGRETQYF
17	-	-	TRBV5-1	TRBJ2-6	TGCGCCAGCAGCTTGAGCTCCGGGAGCTCTGGGGCCAACGTCCTGACTTTC	CASSLSSGSSGANVLTF
14	few	TRBD1	TRBV27	TRBJ2-7	TGTGCCAGCAGTGACAGGGGTTTCTCCTACGAGCAGTACTTC	CASSDRGFSYEQYF
15	many	-	TRBV7-2	TRBJ2-1	TGTGCCAGCAGCTTAGTAGGGGGGAATTACAATGAGCAGTTCTTC	CASSLVGGNYNEQFF
13	few	-	TRBV24-1	TRBJ1-2	TGTGCCACCAGTGATTTGGCCTTTTCAGGCTACACCTTC	CATSDLAFSGYTF
12	-	-	TRBV29-1	TRBJ2-1	TGCAGCGTTGCCCTGGGCTACTATGAGCAGTTCTTC	CSVALGYYEQFF